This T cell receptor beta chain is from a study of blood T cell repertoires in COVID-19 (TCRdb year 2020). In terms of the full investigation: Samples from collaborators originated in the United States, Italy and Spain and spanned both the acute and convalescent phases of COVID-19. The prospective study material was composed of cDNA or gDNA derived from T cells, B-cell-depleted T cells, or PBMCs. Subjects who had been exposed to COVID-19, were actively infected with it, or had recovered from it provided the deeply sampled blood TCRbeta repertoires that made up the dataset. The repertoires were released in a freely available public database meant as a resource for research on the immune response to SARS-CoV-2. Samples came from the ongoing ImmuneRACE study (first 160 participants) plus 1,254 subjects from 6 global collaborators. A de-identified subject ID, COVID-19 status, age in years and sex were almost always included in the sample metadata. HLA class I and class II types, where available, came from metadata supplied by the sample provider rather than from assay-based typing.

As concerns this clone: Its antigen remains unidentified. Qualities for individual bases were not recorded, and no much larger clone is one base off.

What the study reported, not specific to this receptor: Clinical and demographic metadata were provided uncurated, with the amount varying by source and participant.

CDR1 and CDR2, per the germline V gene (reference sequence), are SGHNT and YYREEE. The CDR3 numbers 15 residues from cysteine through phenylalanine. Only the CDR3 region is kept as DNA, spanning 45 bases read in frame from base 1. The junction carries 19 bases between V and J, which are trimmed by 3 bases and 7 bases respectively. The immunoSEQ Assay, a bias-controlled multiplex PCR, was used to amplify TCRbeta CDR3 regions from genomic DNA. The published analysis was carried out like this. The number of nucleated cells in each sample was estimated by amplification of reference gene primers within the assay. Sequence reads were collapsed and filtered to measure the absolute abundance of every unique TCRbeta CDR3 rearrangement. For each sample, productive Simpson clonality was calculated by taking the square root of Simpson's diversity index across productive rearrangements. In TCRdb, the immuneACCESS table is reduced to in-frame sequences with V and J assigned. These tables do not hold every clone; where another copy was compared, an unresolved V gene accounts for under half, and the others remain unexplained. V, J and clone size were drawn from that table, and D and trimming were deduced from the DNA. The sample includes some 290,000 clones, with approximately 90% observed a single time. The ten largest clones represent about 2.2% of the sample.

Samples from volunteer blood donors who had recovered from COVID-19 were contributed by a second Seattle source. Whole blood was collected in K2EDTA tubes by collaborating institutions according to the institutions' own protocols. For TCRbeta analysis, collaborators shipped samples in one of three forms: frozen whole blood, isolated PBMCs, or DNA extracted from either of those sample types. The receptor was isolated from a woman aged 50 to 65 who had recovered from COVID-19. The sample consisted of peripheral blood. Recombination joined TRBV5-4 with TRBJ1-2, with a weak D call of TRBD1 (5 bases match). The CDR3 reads CASSWTSGGSIGYTF. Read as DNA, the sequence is TGTGCCAGCAGCTGGACCAGCGGGGGTTCAATTGGCTACACCTTC.